Listed here are 28 T cell receptor beta chains from one sample, sequenced in a study of post-analysis software for immune sequencing data. Unique molecular identifiers were present in the TCR beta cDNA libraries. TCRdb fed the PCR reads into MiXCR, producing one record per CDR3 protein. This sample has about 770,000 distinct CDR3 sequences, with roughly 46% found just once. These receptors have no identified antigens. Whole-study findings and limits: Patients showed TRBV5-6, TRBV5-1 and TRBV20-1 among five TRBV segments more frequent than in controls.

The sequenced sample was blood. These receptors were obtained from a girl aged 10 to 17 with multiple sclerosis.

The CDR3 loop is CSASTGRSYNEQFF. The CDR3, as DNA: TGCAGTGCTAGTACCGGGAGGTCCTACAATGAGCAGTTCTTC. The V and J genes are TRBV20-1 and TRBJ2-1, with TRBD2 identical over 7 bases. V dropped 3 bases and J dropped 1; count of bases not matched to a gene: 3. The CDR3 spans 14 residues. Germline lookup yields CDR1 DFQATT and CDR2 SNEGSKA (reference sequence).

This rearrangement joins TRBV20-1 to TRBJ2-1, with D possibly matching TRBD2 (6 bases). The CDR3 spans 16 residues. The germline CDR1 and CDR2 sequences are DFQATT and SNEGSKA (reference sequence). V dropped 3 bases and J dropped 4 bases, with 19 bases sitting between them. The CDR3 here is CSARDRDSGLYNEQFF. The CDR3 bases are TGCAGTGCTAGGGATCGAGATAGCGGACTATACAATGAGCAGTTCTTC.

This clonotype was observed a handful of times. This chain joins TRBV20-1 and TRBJ2-1; 7 nucleotides agree with TRBD1. Trimming at V came to 3 bases and at J to 2 bases, leaving 4 bases not matched to a gene. This CDR3 has 14 residues. In germline, CDR1 is DFQATT, CDR2 SNEGSKA (reference sequence). In DNA, the CDR3 is TGCAGTGCTAGCAGGGGGAGTACCTACAATGAGCAGTTCTTC. Translation gives CSASRGSTYNEQFF.

V and J are TRBV20-1 and TRBJ2-7, with D unresolved. Germline loops: CDR1 DFQATT, CDR2 SNEGSKA (reference sequence). This CDR3 comprises 12 residues. The V end lost 6 bases, the J end lost 2 bases, and 11 bases lay between the germline ends. CDR3 region: CSAAVGPYEQYF. CDR3 in DNA: TGCAGTGCCGCGGTTGGGCCCTACGAGCAGTACTTC.

The J gene is TRBJ2-5, the V gene TRBV7-9; no firm D call. The J call is uncertain, as TRBJ2-7 better fits the DNA end. Germline CDR1 is SEHNR and CDR2 is FQNEAQ (reference sequence). The CDR3 contains 12 residues. CDR3 loop: CASSFDKDEQYF. The CDR3 DNA reads TGTGCCAGCAGCTTTGACAAAGACGAGCAGTACTTC.

About this clonotype itself: One end of the junction does not line up with germline, which may come from a read error. The chain recombines TRBV6-1 with TRBJ2-1; no reliable D call. This CDR3 spans 9 amino acids. Germline CDR1 reads MNHNS; CDR2 reads SASEGT. CDR3 sequence: CAGGSEQVF. CDR3 DNA sequence: TGTGCCGGCGGCTCAGAGCAGGTCTTC.

V gene TRBV6-5 combines with J gene TRBJ1-2, with 11 bases fitting TRBD1. CDR3 length equals 13 residues. Germline V gene sequence: CDR1 MNHEY, CDR2 SVGAGI. J gave up 8 bases and V 7 bases, and 6 bases lay outside the gene matches. The CDR3 loop is CASTGQGAGGYTF. In DNA form, the CDR3 reads TGTGCCAGCACAGGACAGGGGGCGGGCGGCTACACCTTC.

This clonotype was observed a few times. The rearrangement uses TRBV6-5 and TRBJ2-7; no definite D call. CDR1 is MNHEY and CDR2 is SVGAGI in the germline V gene. V was cut by 7 bases and J by 0 bases, with 10 bases left in between. This CDR3 region has 13 residues. The CDR3 nucleotides are TGTGCCAGCATGGTCAGTAGCTCCTACGAGCAGTACTTC. Amino acids: CASMVSSSYEQYF.

The V gene is TRBV24-1, the J gene TRBJ2-5, with unresolved D. CDR1 and CDR2 from the germline V gene are KGHDR and SFDVKD. V dropped 4 bases and J dropped 5 bases, with 16 bases sitting between them. This CDR3 is built from 15 residues. CDR3 protein: CATSEGWRVGETQYF. The CDR3 nucleotides are TGTGCCACCAGTGAAGGATGGCGTGTTGGGGAGACCCAGTACTTC.

This chain links TRBV27 with TRBJ2-1; perhaps TRBD2 as D (5 bases). Germline CDR1 MNHEY, CDR2 SMNVEV (reference sequence). This CDR3 spans 15 amino acids. Trimming left V 6 bases short and J 2 bases short, with 14 bases between. CDR3: CASRGGLAAYNEQFF. The CDR3 bases are TGTGCCAGCAGGGGTGGACTCGCGGCCTACAATGAGCAGTTCTTC.

The rearrangement uses TRBV6-1 and TRBJ1-2; D not certain. Germline V gene data show CDR1 as MNHNS and CDR2 as SASEGT. Trimming took off 5 bases at V and 0 bases at J, with 10 bases between the two ends. CDR3 length: 14 amino acids. This CDR3 reads CASSFREANYGYTF. As DNA, the CDR3 is TGTGCCAGCAGTTTCCGGGAAGCTAACTATGGCTACACCTTC.

The genes are TRBV4-1 and TRBJ1-5; D unresolved. Deletions cut 4 bases from V and 5 bases from J, with 15 bases between. CDR3 length: 15 residues. The germline V gene has CDR1 MGHRA and CDR2 YSYEKL. DNA of the CDR3: TGCGCCAGCAGCCGAGGTCCGGGCAGTGATCAGCCCCAGCATTTT. Residues: CASSRGPGSDQPQHF.

The chain's CDR3 is CSARDNPLGLTF. The CDR3 DNA reads as TGCAGTGCTAGAGATAATCCCCTCGGTCTCACCTTC. The J gene is TRBJ1-2, the V gene TRBV20-1; no firm D call. This CDR3 is 12 amino acids long. Germline assignment: CDR1 DFQATT and CDR2 SNEGSKA (reference sequence). Deletions cut 0 bases from V and 13 bases from J, with 15 bases between.

The V gene is TRBV15, the J gene TRBJ2-5; D may be TRBD1 (5 bases). The CDR3 sequence is 15 residues long. The germline V gene has CDR1 LNHNV and CDR2 YYDKDF (reference sequence). Trimming stripped 1 base from V and 0 bases from J, with 9 bases between. CDR3 coding DNA: TGTGCCACCAGCAGAGTTCAGGGCAACCAAGAGACCCAGTACTTC. Its protein product is CATSRVQGNQETQYF.

The V gene is TRBV29-1, the J gene TRBJ2-5; D possibly corresponds to TRBD2 (6 bases). Germline CDR1 is SQVTM and CDR2 is ANQGSEA. V was trimmed by 7 bases and J by 7 bases, leaving 13 bases between them. CDR3 length equals 11 residues. CDR3 DNA: TGCAGCGCAAACGGGGGAGGGACCCAGTACTTC. Translating gives CSANGGGTQYF.

Remarks on this clonotype: At one of its ends the junction is not consistent with the germline gene, which may arise from a read error. V gene TRBV20-1 combines with J gene TRBJ2-1; TRBD2 matches 9 bases. Per the germline V gene, CDR1 is DFQATT and CDR2 is SNEGSKA (reference sequence). CDR3 size: 15 residues. The CDR3 loop is CSARELAGAYNEQVF. CDR3 nucleotides: TGCAGTGCTAGAGAACTAGCGGGCGCCTACAATGAGCAGGTCTTC.

The chain recombines TRBV7-9 with TRBJ2-7; D not certain. The length of the CDR3 is 13 residues. V was shortened by 5 bases and J by 4 bases, with 12 bases between the two germline ends. Per the germline V gene, CDR1 is SEHNR and CDR2 is FQNEAQ (reference sequence). The CDR3 loop is CASSDGCLYEQYF. The DNA of the CDR3 is TGTGCCAGCAGCGACGGGTGCCTTTACGAGCAGTACTTC.

CDR3 coding DNA: TGTGCCAGCAGTCAGGGGACGGGTGAAAAACTGTTTTTT. Protein: CASSQGTGEKLFF. The J gene is TRBJ1-4, the V gene TRBV12-3 or TRBV12-4, with a weak D call TRBD1 (6 bases). V shed 5 bases and J shed 7 bases, with 11 bases lying between them. The CDR3 contains 13 residues.

This clonotype was observed a few times. The chain links TRBV12-3 or TRBV12-4 to TRBJ2-5; D is possibly TRBD1 (5 bases). Trimming shortened V by 1 base and J by 2 bases, and 14 bases separated the two germline ends. The CDR3 totals 16 residues. The CDR3 is CASSLGLTEIQETQYF. Here the CDR3 DNA reads TGTGCCAGCAGTTTAGGGCTGACAGAAATTCAAGAGACCCAGTACTTC.

This clonotype has ten or more counts. An end of the junction does not agree with germline; a read error may underlie this. J is TRBJ1-1 and V is TRBV5-1; weak D call: TRBD1 (5 bases). The CDR3 runs to 13 residues. CDR1 SGHRS and CDR2 YFSETQ come from the germline V gene. The CDR3, as DNA: TGTGCCAGCAGTTTGGGGCGGGACACTGAAGCTTTCTTT. Protein sequence: CASSLGRDTEAFF. The full variable domain, completed using reference TRBV5-1 and TRBJ1-1, is KAGVTQTPRYLIKTRGQQVTLSCSPISGHRSVSWYQQTPGQGLQFLFEYFSETQRNKGNFPGRFSGRQFSNSRSEMNVSTLELGDSALYLCASSLGRDTEAFFGQGTRLTVV.

The rearrangement links TRBV6-1 to TRBJ2-5, with unresolved D. Germline values: CDR1 MNHNS, CDR2 SASEGT. V dropped 3 bases and J dropped 5 bases, with 19 bases sitting between them. CDR3 length equals 16 residues. This chain's CDR3 is CASSDPRGPSWETQYF. As DNA, the CDR3 is TGTGCCAGCAGTGACCCCAGAGGCCCCAGTTGGGAGACCCAGTACTTC.

The genes are TRBV7-9 and TRBJ2-1, with 9 bases that match TRBD2. The better agreement between TRBJ2-7 and the DNA end casts doubt on the J call. The germline CDR1 and CDR2 sequences are SEHNR and FQNEAQ (reference sequence). The CDR3 loop spans 17 amino acids. DNA for the CDR3: TGTGCCAGCAGCTCCAAGACTAGCGGAAGCTCCTACAATGAGCAGTACTTC. As protein: CASSSKTSGSSYNEQYF.

This clonotype was recorded only once. At one end the junction does not follow the germline gene, possibly because of a read error. The rearrangement uses TRBV7-9 and TRBJ2-6; TRBD1 agrees at 10 bases. Germline V lookup: CDR1 SEHNR, CDR2 FQNEAQ (reference sequence). This CDR3 region has 18 residues. The CDR3 sequence: CASSLAGQGVSGADVLTF. The CDR3 DNA follows: TGTGCCAGCAGCTTAGCCGGACAGGGGGTCTCTGGGGCCGACGTCCTGACTTTC.

This chain connects TRBV27 to TRBJ2-1; 10 bases are shared with TRBD2. The CDR3 totals 18 residues. V gave up 2 bases and J gave up 0 bases; unmatched junction bases: 7. Looked up from germline, CDR1 is MNHEY and CDR2 is SMNVEV (reference sequence). The CDR3 here is CASSLGLAGESSYNEQFF. The CDR3 coding sequence is TGTGCCAGCAGTTTAGGGCTAGCGGGGGAAAGCTCCTACAATGAGCAGTTCTTC.

The chain uses TRBV20-1 and TRBJ2-6; D remains unclear. V lost 1 base and J 0 bases, leaving 7 bases between the germline ends. Germline CDR1 DFQATT, CDR2 SNEGSKA (reference sequence). The CDR3 spans 15 residues. CDR3 sequence: CSARGSRSGANVLTF. The CDR3 region has the DNA TGCAGTGCTAGAGGGTCTCGCTCTGGGGCCAACGTCCTGACTTTC.

This clonotype was picked up a small number of times. V gene TRBV7-2 combines with J gene TRBJ2-3; D tentatively reads TRBD1 or TRBD2 (6 bases each). V dropped 5 bases and J dropped 1 base, with 13 bases sitting between them. Germline values: CDR1 SGHTA, CDR2 FQGNSA. The CDR3 has 15 amino acids. The CDR3 bases are TGTGCCAGCAGCCCCGGGGGCGCAGGCACAGATACGCAGTATTTT. The encoded protein is CASSPGGAGTDTQYF.

This clonotype appeared a few times. The V call is TRBV7-9, the J call TRBJ2-7; 7 positions match TRBD1. The end of the DNA aligns better with TRBJ2-5, so the J call may be wrong. From germline, CDR1 is SEHNR and CDR2 FQNEAQ (reference sequence). CDR3 length: 17 amino acids. CDR3 nucleotides: TGTGCCAGCAGCTTAGCGCTCGACAGGGATCTCGGGGAGACCCAGTACTTC. As protein: CASSLALDRDLGETQYF.

The chain uses TRBV9 and TRBJ1-6; 7 bases fit TRBD1. Germline V gene sequence: CDR1 SGDLS, CDR2 YYNGEE. This CDR3 has 14 amino acids. With V trimmed by 0 bases and J by 9 bases, 3 bases remained unmatched. CDR3: CASSVGQGPSPLHF. The CDR3 DNA reads as TGTGCCAGCAGCGTAGGACAGGGCCCTTCACCCCTCCACTTT.